These 26 T cell receptor beta chains share one sample of origin, sequenced in a study of control samples from healthy donors and cancer patients. Repertoires were generated with immunoSEQ multiplex PCR, while TCRdb's copy carries only in-frame clones and drops some. Of 110,000 to 150,000 clones listed, 89% were seen once; the top ten hold around 4.6%. The source material was blood. The origin of the receptors is a man between 25 and 39 years old in good health.

The rearrangement links TRBV29-1 to TRBJ2-3; D ambiguous. CDR3 length: 12 residues. Looked up from germline, CDR1 is SQVTM and CDR2 is ANQGSEA. Trimming shortened V by 2 bases and J by 11 bases, and 14 bases separated the two germline ends. For the CDR3, the DNA is TGCAGCGTTGAAATTGGAAGGCCGCAGCAGTATTTT. It translates to CSVEIGRPQQYF.

This chain joins TRBV5-1 and TRBJ1-4, with D unclear. This CDR3 is built from 13 residues. Germline-derived CDR1 and CDR2 are SGHRS and YFSETQ. V dropped 2 bases and J dropped 8 bases, with 10 bases sitting between them. The CDR3 here is CASSFRGKEKLFF. CDR3 sequence (DNA): TGCGCCAGCAGCTTCCGGGGAAAGGAAAAACTGTTTTTT.

CDR3 protein: CASSSGGSPSNYEQYF. As DNA, the CDR3 is TGTGCCAGCAGCTCCGGAGGCAGTCCTAGTAACTACGAGCAGTACTTC. The chain recombines TRBV5-4 with TRBJ2-7, with D perhaps matching TRBD2 (5 bases). V shed 3 bases and J shed 3 bases, with 19 bases lying between them. Germline CDR1 reads SGHNT; CDR2 reads YYREEE (reference sequence). This CDR3 has 16 amino acids.

The chain uses TRBV6-7 and TRBJ2-7; no reliable D call. TRBV6-7 is designated an ORF whose function remains uncertain. CDR3 length equals 17 residues. V lost 4 bases and J lost 2, with 21 bases in between. Here the CDR3 DNA reads TGTGCCAGCAGTTGCCCGGTGTACCTATTACTCGCCTACGAGCAGTACTTC. Amino acid sequence: CASSCPVYLLLAYEQYF.

This rearrangement joins TRBV7-6 to TRBJ2-1; 8 nucleotides line up with TRBD2. Germline CDR1 and CDR2: SGHVS and FNYEAQ. Unmatched junction bases numbered 5, after V lost 1 base and J lost 9 bases. The CDR3 totals 14 residues. CDR3 coding DNA: TGTGCCAGCAGCTTAGAGGGACTAGAGGGTGAGCAGTTCTTC. The encoded protein is CASSLEGLEGEQFF.

The chain uses TRBV11-2 and TRBJ2-7; D not certain. This CDR3 is 18 amino acids long. The ends were cut back, 2 bases at V and 5 bases at J, with 25 bases in the middle. The germline V gene has CDR1 SGHAT and CDR2 FQNNGV. The CDR3 DNA sequence: TGTGCCAGCAGCTTAAGGTCACACACAGAGTTCGGATCGAACGAGCAGTACTTC. Its translation: CASSLRSHTEFGSNEQYF.

About this clone: In the same sample, other DNA sequences code for this CDR3. This chain links TRBV4-3 with TRBJ1-2; D is unclear. CDR1 is LGHNA and CDR2 is YSLEER in the germline V gene. The CDR3 length is 15 residues. Trimming removed 3 bases at V and 4 bases at J, with 15 bases between. The CDR3 region has the DNA TGCGCCAGCAGCCAGTCCGTTCAGGCGGCCTATGGCTACACCTTC. This codes for CASSQSVQAAYGYTF.

The chain has TRBV4-2 and TRBJ2-3, with D maybe TRBD2 (5 bases). CDR1 LGHNA and CDR2 YNFKEQ come from the germline V gene. CDR3 length: 16 residues. V was pared by 4 bases and J by 2 bases, with 16 bases between. Here the CDR3 reads CASSPGLNQYTDTQYF. The CDR3 DNA is TGTGCCAGCAGCCCTGGACTCAACCAATACACAGATACGCAGTATTTT.

The chain links TRBV10-3 to TRBJ2-2; D is unresolved. Looked up from germline, CDR1 is ENHRY and CDR2 is SYGVKD. Trimming cost V 5 bases and J 2 bases, with 3 bases left between them. This CDR3 comprises 12 residues. The CDR3 nucleotides read TGTGCCATCAGTCCTAACACCGGGGAGCTGTTTTTT. The encoded protein is CAISPNTGELFF.

This chain links TRBV7-9 with TRBJ2-3; D might be TRBD1 or TRBD2, each matching 5 bases. The germline gives CDR1 SEHNR, CDR2 FQNEAQ (reference sequence). V lost 8 bases to trimming and J lost 10 bases, with 16 bases between them. CDR3 length equals 12 residues. The CDR3 nucleotides read TGTGCCAGCCCATCTATGAGGGGAGCGCAGTATTTT. Its protein product is CASPSMRGAQYF.

CDR3 DNA: TGTGCCAGCTCACCACAGGACAGGGATGACTATGGCTACACCTTC. Amino acid sequence: CASSPQDRDDYGYTF. The chain carries TRBV18 and TRBJ1-2; TRBD1 matches at 8 bases. The J segment lost 3 bases and the V segment lost 1 base, leaving 4 bases of the junction unmatched. This CDR3 has 15 amino acids. Germline values: CDR1 KGHSH, CDR2 LQKENI. Variable domain in full (rest from reference TRBV18 and TRBJ1-2): NAGVMQNPRHLVRRRGQEARLRCSPMKGHSHVYWYRQLPEEGLKFMVYLQKENIIDESGMPKERFSAEFPKEGPSILRIQQVVRGDSAAYFCASSPQDRDDYGYTFGSGTRLTVV.

The rearrangement links TRBV20-1 to TRBJ2-1; TRBD1 is a possible D gene (6 bases). The CDR3 runs to 11 residues. Germline values: CDR1 DFQATT, CDR2 SNEGSKA (reference sequence). The V end was cut by 6 bases, the J end by 4 bases, with 7 bases between. CDR3 nucleotides: TGCAGTGCGGGGGCGTACAATGAGCAGTTCTTC. It encodes CSAGAYNEQFF.

Comments on this clone: The sample has other DNA sequences that encode this CDR3 too. The chain recombines TRBV7-9 with TRBJ2-3, with unresolved D. The germline gives CDR1 SEHNR, CDR2 FQNEAQ (reference sequence). This CDR3 has 12 amino acids. Between the trimmed V and J ends, which lost 4 bases and 3 bases, there was a span of 5 bases. The CDR3 is CASSSLTDTQYF. Here the CDR3 DNA reads TGTGCCAGCAGCTCCTTAACAGATACGCAGTATTTT.

The V and J genes are TRBV19 and TRBJ1-1; D may be TRBD1 (6 bases). Trimming shortened V by 5 bases and J by 4 bases, and 14 bases separated the two germline ends. The length of the CDR3 is 14 residues. Germline V lookup: CDR1 LNHDA, CDR2 SQIVND (reference sequence). In DNA form, the CDR3 reads TGTGCCAGTAGTCCTAGACCAGGGGTCACTGAAGCTTTCTTT. Protein sequence: CASSPRPGVTEAFF.

The chain is built from TRBV4-3 and TRBJ1-2; D not resolved. CDR1 and CDR2 from the germline V gene are LGHNA and YSLEER. This CDR3 has 15 amino acids. V shed 1 base and J shed 1 base, with 10 bases lying between them. CDR3 nucleotides: TGCGCCAGCAGCCAAGGGCGCTCTTTTAACTATGGCTACACCTTC. Its translation is CASSQGRSFNYGYTF.

The chain recombines TRBV6-5 with TRBJ1-5, with TRBD1 matching over 9 bases. V dropped 6 bases and J dropped 4; count of bases not matched to a gene: 4. Germline V lookup: CDR1 MNHEY, CDR2 SVGAGI. This CDR3 comprises 14 residues. CDR3 residues: CASRDRGLNQPQHF. DNA of the CDR3: TGTGCCAGCAGGGACAGGGGTCTTAATCAGCCCCAGCATTTT.

CDR3 sequence: CASSLARDGYDEQYF. The DNA for the CDR3 is TGTGCCAGCAGCTTAGCGCGGGACGGGTATGACGAGCAGTACTTC. The chain combines TRBV7-6 with TRBJ2-7; D is perhaps TRBD2 (6 bases). V lost 0 bases and J lost 5, with 14 bases in between. The CDR3 runs to 15 residues. Germline V gene lookup returns CDR1 SGHVS and CDR2 FNYEAQ.

This chain joins TRBV5-6 and TRBJ2-7; D might be TRBD1 (6 bases). Germline CDR1 and CDR2: SGHDT and YYEEEE. The CDR3 consists of 17 residues. V shed 2 bases and J shed 4 bases, with 22 bases lying between them. This CDR3 is CASSLGLISGGLYEQYF. The CDR3 DNA reads TGTGCCAGCAGCTTAGGGCTGATTTCTGGGGGCTTGTACGAGCAGTACTTC.

The chain employs TRBV6-4 and TRBJ2-2, with a possible D match to TRBD2 (5 bases). This CDR3 has 15 amino acids. V was cut by 3 bases and J by 5 bases, with 13 bases left in between. The germline V gene has CDR1 MRHNA and CDR2 SNTAGT. CDR3 DNA: TGTGCCAGCAGTGAGGAGATAGCGAGGACCGGGGAGCTGTTTTTT. Translated: CASSEEIARTGELFF.

This sequence joins TRBV15 and TRBJ2-7; possibly TRBD1 for D (7 bases). CDR1 LNHNV and CDR2 YYDKDF come from the germline V gene (reference sequence). The V end lost 0 bases, the J end lost 3 bases, and 18 bases lay between the germline ends. There are 17 residues in the CDR3. CDR3 DNA: TGTGCCACCAGCAGAGATCATGGTGCCCAGGGGGGCTACGAGCAGTACTTC. Translating it yields CATSRDHGAQGGYEQYF.

The CDR3 DNA is TGTGCCAGCAGTGAGGTGGGCTCCTACAATGAGCAGTTCTTC. This codes for CASSEVGSYNEQFF. This chain joins TRBV2 and TRBJ2-1, with no clear D. The CDR3 contains 14 residues. CDR1 is SNHLY, CDR2 FYNNEI, per germline. V lost 3 bases and J lost 0, with 6 bases in between.

The chain has TRBV4-3 and TRBJ2-1; 9 bases are a match to TRBD2. The CDR3 loop spans 17 amino acids. V lost 0 bases, J lost 7 bases, and 10 bases stayed unmatched. Germline values: CDR1 LGHNA, CDR2 YSLEER. The CDR3 sequence is CASSQDGAGGLQNEQFF. The CDR3 DNA reads TGCGCCAGCAGCCAAGATGGAGCGGGGGGACTACAGAATGAGCAGTTCTTC.

The rearrangement joins TRBV6-5 to TRBJ1-1; unclear D gene. Germline-derived CDR1 and CDR2 are MNHEY and SVGAGI. Trimming pared 5 bases from V and 4 bases from J, leaving 14 bases between. The CDR3 is 14 amino acids. The CDR3 DNA reads as TGTGCCAGCAGTCGTGGCGGGATGGGCACTGAAGCTTTCTTT. Translating it yields CASSRGGMGTEAFF.

The chain uses TRBV5-1 and TRBJ1-1, with D hard to call. Germline V gene sequence: CDR1 SGHRS, CDR2 YFSETQ. This CDR3 contains 14 residues. The V and J ends lost 5 bases and 1 base respectively, with 12 bases between them. CDR3 coding DNA: TGCGCCAGCAGTGAATTCTCGGGGAACACTGAAGCTTTCTTT. Its translation is CASSEFSGNTEAFF.

This chain uses TRBV18 with TRBJ2-1; unclear D gene. Deletions cut 3 bases from V and 8 bases from J, with 8 bases between. CDR1 KGHSH and CDR2 LQKENI come from the germline V gene. The CDR3 extends over 12 amino acids. The DNA for the CDR3 is TGTGCCAGCTCACCTCAGTCCGATGAGCAGTTCTTC. Amino acid sequence: CASSPQSDEQFF.

The table lists this clone with a count of one. The chain combines TRBV5-1 with TRBJ2-1; 8 nucleotides line up with TRBD2. The trim removed 0 bases at V and 6 bases at J, leaving 8 bases unmatched. The germline gives CDR1 SGHRS, CDR2 YFSETQ. CDR3 length: 16 residues. The CDR3 reads CASSLGNSGSGNEQFF. CDR3 nucleotides: TGCGCCAGCAGCTTGGGTAACAGCGGGAGTGGCAATGAGCAGTTCTTC.